This T cell receptor beta chain was captured in a study of blood T cell repertoires in COVID-19. Whole-study context: COVID-19 samples, acute and convalescent, were from the United States, Italy and Spain. T cells, B-cell-depleted T cells, or PBMCs provided the cDNA or gDNA that served as material.

With 4 bases clipped from V and 4 bases from J, the junction kept 8 bases outside the gene matches. The germline V gene encodes CDR1 SGHRS and CDR2 YFSETQ. The CDR3 consists of 15 residues. Data came from immunoSEQ multiplex PCR; TCRdb stores just in-frame clones and leaves some out. The sample has some 66,000 clones; 93% are singletons. The source of this sequence is a man aged 65 to 79 with active COVID-19. This chain connects TRBV5-1 to TRBJ1-5; 7 bases align to TRBD1. Specimen: peripheral blood. The CDR3 region is CASSPGTAINQPQHF. The CDR3, as DNA: TGCGCCAGCAGCCCAGGGACAGCGATAAATCAGCCCCAGCATTTT.